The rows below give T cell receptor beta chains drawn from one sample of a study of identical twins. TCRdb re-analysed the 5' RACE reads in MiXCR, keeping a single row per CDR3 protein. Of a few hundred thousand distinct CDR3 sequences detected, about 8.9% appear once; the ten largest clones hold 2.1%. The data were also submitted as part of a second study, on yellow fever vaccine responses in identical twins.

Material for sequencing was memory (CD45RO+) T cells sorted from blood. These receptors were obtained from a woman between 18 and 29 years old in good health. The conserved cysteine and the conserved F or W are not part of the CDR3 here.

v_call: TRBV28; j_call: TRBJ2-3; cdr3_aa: ASNNAGTTDTQY
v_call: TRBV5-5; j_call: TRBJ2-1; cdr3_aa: ASSVETGFNEQF
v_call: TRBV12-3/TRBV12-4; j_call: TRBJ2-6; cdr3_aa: ASSAPILAGANVLT
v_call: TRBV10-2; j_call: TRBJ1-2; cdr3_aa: ASSDGQNYGYT
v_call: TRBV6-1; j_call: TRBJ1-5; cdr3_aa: ASSEQGNQPQH
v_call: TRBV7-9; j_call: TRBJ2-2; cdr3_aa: ASSLRLTSGELF
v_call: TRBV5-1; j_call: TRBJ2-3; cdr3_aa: ASSLFWGGDTQY
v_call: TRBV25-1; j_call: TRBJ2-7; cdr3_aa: ASATGGAFYEQY
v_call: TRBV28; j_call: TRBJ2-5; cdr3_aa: ASSGRGGGIRETQY
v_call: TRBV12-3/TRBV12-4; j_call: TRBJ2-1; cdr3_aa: ASRSGLAVKF
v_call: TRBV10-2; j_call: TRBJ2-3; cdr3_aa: ASSESSLGGLGDTQY
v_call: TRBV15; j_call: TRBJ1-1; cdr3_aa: ATSRLVDTEAF
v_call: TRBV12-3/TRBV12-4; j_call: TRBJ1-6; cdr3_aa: ATRGGNSPLH
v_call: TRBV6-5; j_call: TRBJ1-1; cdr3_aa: ASSYSRRVNTEAF
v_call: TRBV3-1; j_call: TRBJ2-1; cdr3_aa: ASSQESWGADEQF
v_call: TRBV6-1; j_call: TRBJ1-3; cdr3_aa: ASSPQGMAGNTIY
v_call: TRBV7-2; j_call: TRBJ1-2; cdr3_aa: ASSSGVTTNYGYT
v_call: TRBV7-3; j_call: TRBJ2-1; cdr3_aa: ASSLYPSGRRTYNEQF
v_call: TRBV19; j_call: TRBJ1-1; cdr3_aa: ASSIERTNTEAF
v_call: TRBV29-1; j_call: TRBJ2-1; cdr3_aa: SVNILRSTGYYNEQF
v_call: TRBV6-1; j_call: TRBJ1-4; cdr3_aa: ASSSGTRNEKLF
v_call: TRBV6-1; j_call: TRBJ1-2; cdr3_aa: ASSELELGYT
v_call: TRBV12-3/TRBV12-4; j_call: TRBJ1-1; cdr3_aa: ASSIQNVNTEAF
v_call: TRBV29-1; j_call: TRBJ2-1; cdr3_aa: SVDDASLKWSSYNEQF
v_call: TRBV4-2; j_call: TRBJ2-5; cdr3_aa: ASSRDSDSQETQY
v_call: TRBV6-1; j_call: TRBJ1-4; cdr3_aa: ASSEQTGDDEKLF
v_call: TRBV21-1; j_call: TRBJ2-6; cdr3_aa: ASSKEDRYSGANVLT
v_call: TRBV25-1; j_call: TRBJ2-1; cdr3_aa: ASSELSNEQF
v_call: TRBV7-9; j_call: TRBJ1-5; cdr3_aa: ASSRSGGGNQPQH
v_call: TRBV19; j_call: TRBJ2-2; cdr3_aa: ASSRSFGTGELF
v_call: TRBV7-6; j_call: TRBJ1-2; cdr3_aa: ASSSTRGATYGYT
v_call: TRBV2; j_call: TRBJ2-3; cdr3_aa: ASQFGLGDTQY
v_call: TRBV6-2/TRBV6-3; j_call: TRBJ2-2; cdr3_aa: ASSYLSTGELF
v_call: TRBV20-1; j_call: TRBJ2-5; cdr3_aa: SARRGQGDQETQY
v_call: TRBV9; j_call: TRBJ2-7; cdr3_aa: ASSSRTSGRTIEWEQY
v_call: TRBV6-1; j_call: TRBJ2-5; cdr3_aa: ASSDNTSGGETQY
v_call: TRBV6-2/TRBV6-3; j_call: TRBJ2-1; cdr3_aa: ASPPGGTSNEQF
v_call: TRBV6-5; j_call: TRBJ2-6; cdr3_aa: ASSIAHSGANVLT
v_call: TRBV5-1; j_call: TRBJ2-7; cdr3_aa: ASSLAASYEQY
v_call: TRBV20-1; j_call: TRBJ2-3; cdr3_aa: SAREVGEYTDTQY
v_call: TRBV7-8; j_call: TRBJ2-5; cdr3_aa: ASSLPRQETQY